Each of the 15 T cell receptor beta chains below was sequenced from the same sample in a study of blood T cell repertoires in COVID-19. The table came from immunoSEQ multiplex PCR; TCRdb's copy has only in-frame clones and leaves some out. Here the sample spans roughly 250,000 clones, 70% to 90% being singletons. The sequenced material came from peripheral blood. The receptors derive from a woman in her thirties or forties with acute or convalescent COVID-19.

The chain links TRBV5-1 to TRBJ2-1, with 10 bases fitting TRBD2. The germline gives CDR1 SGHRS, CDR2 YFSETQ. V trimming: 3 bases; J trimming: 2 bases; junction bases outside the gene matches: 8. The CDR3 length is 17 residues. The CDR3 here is CASSWGSGGPTYNEQFF. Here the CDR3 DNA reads TGCGCCAGCAGCTGGGGTAGCGGGGGGCCAACCTACAATGAGCAGTTCTTC.

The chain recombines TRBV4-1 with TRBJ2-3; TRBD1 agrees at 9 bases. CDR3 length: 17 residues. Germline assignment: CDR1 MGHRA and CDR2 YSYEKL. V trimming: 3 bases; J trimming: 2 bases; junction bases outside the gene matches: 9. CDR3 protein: CASSQTARTGVTDTQYF. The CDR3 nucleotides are TGCGCCAGCAGCCAGACGGCTAGGACAGGGGTCACAGATACGCAGTATTTT.

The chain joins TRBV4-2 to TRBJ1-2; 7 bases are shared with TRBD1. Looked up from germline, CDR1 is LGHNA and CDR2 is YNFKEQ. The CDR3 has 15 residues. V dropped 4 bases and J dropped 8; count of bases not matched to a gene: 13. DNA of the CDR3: TGTGCCAGCAGCCCGAGGGACAGAGCCCAACGAGGCTACACCTTC. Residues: CASSPRDRAQRGYTF.

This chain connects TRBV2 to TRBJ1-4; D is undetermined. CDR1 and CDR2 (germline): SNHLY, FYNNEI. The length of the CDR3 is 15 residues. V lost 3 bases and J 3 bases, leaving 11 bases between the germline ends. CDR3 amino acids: CASSDTEAPNEKLFF. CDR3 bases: TGTGCCAGCAGTGACACCGAGGCACCTAATGAAAAACTGTTTTTT.

This chain's CDR3 is CASSYRDGYTF. CDR3 nucleotide sequence: TGTGCCAGCAGTTACAGGGATGGCTACACCTTC. The chain employs TRBV12-3 or TRBV12-4 and TRBJ1-2, with D perhaps TRBD1 (6 bases). V was shortened by 4 bases and J by 6 bases, with 6 bases between the two germline ends. The CDR3 extends over 11 amino acids.

The CDR3: CAIMGREGTGELFF. For the CDR3, the DNA is TGTGCCATCATGGGGAGGGAGGGCACCGGGGAGCTGTTTTTT. The rearrangement uses TRBV10-3 and TRBJ2-2; 7 nucleotides align to TRBD2. There are 14 residues in the CDR3. Looked up from germline, CDR1 is ENHRY and CDR2 is SYGVKD. Trimming cost V 7 bases and J 4 bases; bases outside gene matches: 6.

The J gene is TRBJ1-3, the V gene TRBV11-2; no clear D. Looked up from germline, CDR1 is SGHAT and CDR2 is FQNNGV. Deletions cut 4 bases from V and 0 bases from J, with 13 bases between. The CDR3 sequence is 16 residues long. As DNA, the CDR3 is TGTGCCAGCAGCTCTATTCGGGGTAACTCTGGAAACACCATATATTTT. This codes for CASSSIRGNSGNTIYF.

The CDR3 here is CASSPGGSPLHF. CDR3 DNA sequence: TGCGCCAGCAGCCCGGGGGGCTCACCCCTCCACTTT. The V gene is TRBV5-1, the J gene TRBJ1-6, with a tentative D call TRBD1 (6 bases). Trimming cost V 4 bases and J 10 bases, with 9 bases left between them. This CDR3 has 12 residues. Looked up from germline, CDR1 is SGHRS and CDR2 is YFSETQ.

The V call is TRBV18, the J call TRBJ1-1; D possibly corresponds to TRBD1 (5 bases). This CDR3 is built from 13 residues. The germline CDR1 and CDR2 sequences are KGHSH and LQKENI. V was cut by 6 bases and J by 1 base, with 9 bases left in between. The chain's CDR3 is CASSPTGNTEAFF. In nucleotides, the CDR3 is TGTGCCAGCTCTCCCACAGGGAACACTGAAGCTTTCTTT. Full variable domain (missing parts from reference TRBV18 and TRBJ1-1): NAGVMQNPRHLVRRRGQEARLRCSPMKGHSHVYWYRQLPEEGLKFMVYLQKENIIDESGMPKERFSAEFPKEGPSILRIQQVVRGDSAAYFCASSPTGNTEAFFGQGTRLTVV.

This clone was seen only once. In nucleotides, the CDR3 is TGTGCCAGCAGCCAAGATGTCTTTTTGGGTGGGACAGGGGCATCCACAGATACGCAGTATTTT. Translated, it gives CASSQDVFLGGTGASTDTQYF. The chain uses TRBV14 and TRBJ2-3; 10 bases map to TRBD1. V was clipped by 0 bases and J by 2 bases; unmatched bases: 17. Germline values: CDR1 SGHDN, CDR2 FVKESK. This CDR3 is built from 21 residues.

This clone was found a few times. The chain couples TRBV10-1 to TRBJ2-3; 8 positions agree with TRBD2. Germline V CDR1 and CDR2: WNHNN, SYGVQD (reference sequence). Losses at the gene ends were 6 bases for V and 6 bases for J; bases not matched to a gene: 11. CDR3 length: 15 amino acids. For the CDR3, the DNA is TGCGCCAGCAGCGGACTAGCCGGTGGGTCGGATACGCAGTATTTT. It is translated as CASSGLAGGSDTQYF.

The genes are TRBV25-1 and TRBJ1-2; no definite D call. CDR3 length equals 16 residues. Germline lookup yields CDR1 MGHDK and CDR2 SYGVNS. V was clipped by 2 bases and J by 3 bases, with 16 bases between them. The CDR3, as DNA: TGTGCCAGCAGTGAAGTTCGGGGTAGGAAGGACTATGGCTACACCTTC. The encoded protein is CASSEVRGRKDYGYTF.

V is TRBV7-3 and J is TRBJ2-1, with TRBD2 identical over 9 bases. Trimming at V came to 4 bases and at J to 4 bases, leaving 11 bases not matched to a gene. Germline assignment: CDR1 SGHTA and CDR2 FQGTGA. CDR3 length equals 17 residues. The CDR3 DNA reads TGTGCCAGCAGCTCGACCCAGAGGGCGGGGGGGTACAATGAGCAGTTCTTC. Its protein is CASSSTQRAGGYNEQFF. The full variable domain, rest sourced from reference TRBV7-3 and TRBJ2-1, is GAGVSQTPSNKVTEKGKYVELRCDPISGHTALYWYRQSLGQGPEFLIYFQGTGAADDSGLPNDRFFAVRPEGSVSTLKIQRTERGDSAVYLCASSSTQRAGGYNEQFFGPGTRLTVL.

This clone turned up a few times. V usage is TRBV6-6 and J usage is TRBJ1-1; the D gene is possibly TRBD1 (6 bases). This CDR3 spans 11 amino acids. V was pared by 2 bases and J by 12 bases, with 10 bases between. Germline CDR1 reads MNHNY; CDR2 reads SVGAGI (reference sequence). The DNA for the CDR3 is TGTGCCAGCAGTTACAGGGGGGGGTCTTTCTTT. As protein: CASSYRGGSFF.

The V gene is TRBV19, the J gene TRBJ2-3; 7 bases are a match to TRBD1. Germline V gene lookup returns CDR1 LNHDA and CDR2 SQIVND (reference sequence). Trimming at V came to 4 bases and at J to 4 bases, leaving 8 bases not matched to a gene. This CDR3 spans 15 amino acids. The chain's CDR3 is CASSTLGGQSDTQYF. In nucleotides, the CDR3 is TGTGCCAGTAGTACGCTAGGGGGCCAGTCAGATACGCAGTATTTT.